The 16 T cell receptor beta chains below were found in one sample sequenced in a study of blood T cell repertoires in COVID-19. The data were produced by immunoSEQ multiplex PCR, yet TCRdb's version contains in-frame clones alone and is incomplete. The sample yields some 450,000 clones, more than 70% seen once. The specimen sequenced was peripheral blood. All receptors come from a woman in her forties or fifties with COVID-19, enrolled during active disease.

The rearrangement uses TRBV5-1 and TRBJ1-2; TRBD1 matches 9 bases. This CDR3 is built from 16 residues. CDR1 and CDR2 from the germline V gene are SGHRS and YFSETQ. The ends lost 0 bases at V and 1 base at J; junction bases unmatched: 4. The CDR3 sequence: CASSLEGQGGNYGYTF. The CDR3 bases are TGCGCCAGCAGCTTGGAGGGACAGGGTGGTAACTATGGCTACACCTTC.

The CDR3 DNA follows: TGTGCCAGCAGTGGGTCCGCCCCTGAACAATACACCGGGGAGCTGTTTTTT. As protein: CASSGSAPEQYTGELFF. The chain couples TRBV2 to TRBJ2-2; D not certain. The CDR3 is 17 amino acids. The V end was cut by 4 bases, the J end by 3 bases, with 18 bases between. CDR1 SNHLY and CDR2 FYNNEI come from the germline V gene.

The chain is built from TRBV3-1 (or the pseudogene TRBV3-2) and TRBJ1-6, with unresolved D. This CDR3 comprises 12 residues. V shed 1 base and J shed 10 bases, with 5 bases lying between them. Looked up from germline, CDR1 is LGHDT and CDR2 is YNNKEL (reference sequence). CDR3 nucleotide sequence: TGTGCCAGCAGCCAAGCCAGGTCACCCCTCCACTTT. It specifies CASSQARSPLHF.

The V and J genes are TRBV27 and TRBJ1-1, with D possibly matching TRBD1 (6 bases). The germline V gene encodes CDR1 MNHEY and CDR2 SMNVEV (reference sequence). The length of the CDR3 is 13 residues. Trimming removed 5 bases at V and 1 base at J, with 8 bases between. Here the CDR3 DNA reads TGTGCCAGCAGTGTACAGGGGAACACTGAAGCTTTCTTT. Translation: CASSVQGNTEAFF.

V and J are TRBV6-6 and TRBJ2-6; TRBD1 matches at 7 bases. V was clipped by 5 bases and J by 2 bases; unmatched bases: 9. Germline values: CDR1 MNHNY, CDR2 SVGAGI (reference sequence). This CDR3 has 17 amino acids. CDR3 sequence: CASSLLPGGAGANVLTF. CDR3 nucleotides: TGTGCCAGCAGTCTATTACCAGGGGGAGCTGGGGCCAACGTCCTGACTTTC.

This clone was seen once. The CDR3 region is CASSFKGDETQYF. CDR3 DNA: TGCGCCAGCAGCTTCAAAGGGGATGAGACCCAGTACTTC. The rearrangement joins TRBV5-1 to TRBJ2-5; possible D gene TRBD1, 5 bases. The germline V and J ends were trimmed by 2 bases and 5 bases, with 10 bases remaining between them. The CDR3 has 13 residues. Germline V gene sequence: CDR1 SGHRS, CDR2 YFSETQ.

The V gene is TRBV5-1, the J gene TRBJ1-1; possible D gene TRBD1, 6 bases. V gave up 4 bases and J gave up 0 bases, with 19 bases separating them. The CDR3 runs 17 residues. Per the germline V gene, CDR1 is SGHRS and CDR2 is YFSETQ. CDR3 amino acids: CASSLNRAASLNTEAFF. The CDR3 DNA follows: TGCGCCAGCAGCCTTAACAGGGCCGCATCCCTGAACACTGAAGCTTTCTTT. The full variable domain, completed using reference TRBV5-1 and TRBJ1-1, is KAGVTQTPRYLIKTRGQQVTLSCSPISGHRSVSWYQQTPGQGLQFLFEYFSETQRNKGNFPGRFSGRQFSNSRSEMNVSTLELGDSALYLCASSLNRAASLNTEAFFGQGTRLTVV.

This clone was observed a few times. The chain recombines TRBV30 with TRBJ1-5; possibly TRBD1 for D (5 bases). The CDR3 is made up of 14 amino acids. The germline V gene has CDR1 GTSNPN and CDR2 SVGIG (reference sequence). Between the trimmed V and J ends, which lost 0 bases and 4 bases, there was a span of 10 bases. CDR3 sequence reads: CAWSVTGFNQPQHF. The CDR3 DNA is TGTGCCTGGAGTGTAACAGGTTTTAATCAGCCCCAGCATTTT.

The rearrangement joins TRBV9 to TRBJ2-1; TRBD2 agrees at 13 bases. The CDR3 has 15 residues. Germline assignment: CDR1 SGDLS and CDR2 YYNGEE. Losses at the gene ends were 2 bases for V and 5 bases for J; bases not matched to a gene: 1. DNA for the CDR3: TGTGCCAGCAGCGTCGGGACTAGCGGGGACAATGAGCAGTTCTTC. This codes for CASSVGTSGDNEQFF.

In DNA, the CDR3 is TGTGCCATCAGTGATGGAGTTAACTATGGCTACACCTTC. This sequence encodes CAISDGVNYGYTF. The gene calls are TRBV10-3 and TRBJ1-2; D not certain. This CDR3 spans 13 amino acids. Germline CDR1 reads ENHRY; CDR2 reads SYGVKD. Trimming removed 3 bases from V and 1 base from J, with 6 bases in between.

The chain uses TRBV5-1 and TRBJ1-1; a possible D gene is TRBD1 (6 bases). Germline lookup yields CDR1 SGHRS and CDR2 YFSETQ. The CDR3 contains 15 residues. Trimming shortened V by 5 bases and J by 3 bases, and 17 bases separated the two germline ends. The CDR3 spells CASRGEQGLDTEAFF. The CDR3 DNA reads TGCGCCAGCAGGGGGGAACAGGGCTTGGACACTGAAGCTTTCTTT. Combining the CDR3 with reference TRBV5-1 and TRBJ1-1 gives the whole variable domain KAGVTQTPRYLIKTRGQQVTLSCSPISGHRSVSWYQQTPGQGLQFLFEYFSETQRNKGNFPGRFSGRQFSNSRSEMNVSTLELGDSALYLCASRGEQGLDTEAFFGQGTRLTVV.

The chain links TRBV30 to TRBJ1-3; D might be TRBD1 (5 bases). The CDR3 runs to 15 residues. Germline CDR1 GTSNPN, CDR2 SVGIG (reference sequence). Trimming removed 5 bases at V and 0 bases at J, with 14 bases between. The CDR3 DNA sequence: TGTGCCTGGGCCGGACACGGGTTCTCTGGAAACACCATATATTTT. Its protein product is CAWAGHGFSGNTIYF.

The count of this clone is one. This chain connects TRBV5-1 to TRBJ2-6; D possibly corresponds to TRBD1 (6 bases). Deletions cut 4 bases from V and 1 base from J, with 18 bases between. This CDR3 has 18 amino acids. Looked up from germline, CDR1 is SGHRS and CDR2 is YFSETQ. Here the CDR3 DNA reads TGCGCCAGCAGCCCCAGGGCCGGACAGCTATCTGGGGCCAACGTCCTGACTTTC. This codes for CASSPRAGQLSGANVLTF.

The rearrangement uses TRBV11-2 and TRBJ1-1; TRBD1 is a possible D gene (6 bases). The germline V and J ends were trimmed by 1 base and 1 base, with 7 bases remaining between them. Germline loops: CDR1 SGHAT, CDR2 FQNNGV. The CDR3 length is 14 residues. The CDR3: CASSLGGQNTEAFF. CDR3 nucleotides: TGTGCCAGCAGCTTAGGGGGGCAGAACACTGAAGCTTTCTTT.

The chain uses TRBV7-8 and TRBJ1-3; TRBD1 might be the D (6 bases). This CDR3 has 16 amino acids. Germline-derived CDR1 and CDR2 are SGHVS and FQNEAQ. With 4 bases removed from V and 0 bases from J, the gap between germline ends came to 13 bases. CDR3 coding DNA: TGTGCCAGCAGCTCCAGACAGGCCCGCTCTGGAAACACCATATATTTT. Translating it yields CASSSRQARSGNTIYF.

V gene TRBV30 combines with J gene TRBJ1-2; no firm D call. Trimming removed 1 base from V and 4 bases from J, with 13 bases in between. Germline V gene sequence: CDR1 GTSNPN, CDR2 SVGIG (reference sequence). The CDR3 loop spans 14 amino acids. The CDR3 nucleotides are TGTGCCTGGAGTGCCGTCGGGAGACGCTATGGCTACACCTTC. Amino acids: CAWSAVGRRYGYTF.